This passage covers 5 T cell receptor beta chains from one sample sequenced in a study of OX40 agonist ivuxolimab in advanced cancers. TCRdb's copy holds only in-frame clones and misses some; the assay was immunoSEQ multiplex PCR. The sample includes tens of thousands of clones, approximately 78% of them seen just once. Sequencing used CD4+ or CD8+ T cells sorted from blood, obtained in a trial of the OX40 agonist ivuxolimab. Every receptor here comes from an adult with an advanced solid tumor such as melanoma, head and neck, liver or kidney cancer.

J is TRBJ1-2 and V is TRBV6-5; D remains unclear. Germline CDR1 reads MNHEY; CDR2 reads SVGAGI. The CDR3 covers 13 residues. V dropped 2 bases and J dropped 4 bases, with 8 bases sitting between them. DNA of the CDR3: TGTGCCAGCAGTTACATCTCAGGCTATGGCTACACCTTC. Its translation: CASSYISGYGYTF.

The CDR3 sequence: CASSPLEWTEAFF. DNA of the CDR3: TGTGCCAGCAGCCCTTTAGAGTGGACTGAAGCTTTCTTT. The chain recombines TRBV27 with TRBJ1-1; D is unclear. CDR1 and CDR2 (germline): MNHEY, SMNVEV (reference sequence). The CDR3 extends over 13 amino acids. The V and J ends lost 6 bases and 5 bases respectively, with 13 bases between them.

This sequence joins TRBV6-1 and TRBJ2-7, with 8 bases aligning to TRBD2. The CDR3 length is 15 residues. Germline CDR1 reads MNHNS; CDR2 reads SASEGT. The junction had 7 bases not matched to a gene; V was cut back by 3 bases and J by 3 bases. The CDR3 spells CASSDGVAGYYEQYV. As DNA, the CDR3 is TGTGCCAGCAGTGATGGGGTAGCGGGATACTACGAGCAGTACGTC.

The chain links TRBV9 to TRBJ2-3; D call uncertain. The CDR3 is made up of 14 amino acids. Germline assignment: CDR1 SGDLS and CDR2 YYNGEE. V lost 0 bases to trimming and J lost 4 bases, with 9 bases between them. The CDR3 protein is CASSVGPQSDTQYF. The CDR3 DNA reads as TGTGCCAGCAGCGTAGGTCCCCAATCAGATACGCAGTATTTT.

This clone is a singleton in its sample. This chain uses TRBV5-5 with TRBJ2-7; 10 bases fit TRBD2. This CDR3 has 14 residues. The germline CDR1 and CDR2 sequences are SGHKS and YYEKEE (reference sequence). The V segment lost 4 bases and the J segment 7 bases; nucleotides outside the gene matches: 8. The chain's CDR3 is CASSRTSGGDEQYF. In DNA, the CDR3 is TGTGCCAGCAGCCGGACTAGCGGAGGTGATGAGCAGTACTTC.